This T cell receptor beta chain was sequenced in a study of blood T cell repertoires in COVID-19. For the study at large: COVID-19 samples collected from the United States, Italy and Spain covered acute and convalescent phases.

Only in-frame clones appear in the TCRdb table, and some are missing; sequencing was by immunoSEQ multiplex PCR. This table holds 210,000 or so clones, roughly four fifths found once. CDR3 length: 15 residues. Germline values: CDR1 MNHEY, CDR2 SVGAGI. V was trimmed by 0 bases and J by 5 bases, leaving 13 bases between them. The J gene is TRBJ1-2, the V gene TRBV6-5; perhaps TRBD1 as D (6 bases). This receptor was obtained from a woman between 50 and 59 years old with active or convalescent COVID-19. Material: peripheral blood. CDR3 sequence: CASSYSVGGGYGYTF. In nucleotides, the CDR3 is TGTGCCAGCAGTTACTCGGTTGGGGGCGGGTATGGCTACACCTTC.